The 2 T cell receptor beta chains listed next were all sequenced from one sample in a study of T cell changes during pregnancy in multiple sclerosis. The repertoire was sequenced with immunoSEQ multiplex PCR; TCRdb's copy has only in-frame clones and lacks some. The table shows tens of thousands of clones, with 91% occurring only once. The starting material was peripheral blood, obtained in the third trimester of pregnancy. The receptors stem from a female donor in good health, enrolled as a control in a pregnancy study.

This clone was counted a single time. The rearrangement uses TRBV6-5 and TRBJ1-3, with D hard to call. The length of the CDR3 is 15 residues. Germline loops: CDR1 MNHEY, CDR2 SVGAGI. V shed 2 bases and J shed 2 bases, with 10 bases lying between them. The CDR3 sequence is CASSYRGSTGNTIYF. Written as DNA, the CDR3 is TGTGCCAGCAGTTACCGAGGTTCGACTGGAAACACCATATATTTT.

The CDR3 sequence: CASGTLNTGELFF. In DNA, the CDR3 is TGTGCCAGCGGGACTTTGAACACCGGGGAGCTGTTTTTT. This sequence joins TRBV19 and TRBJ2-2; perhaps TRBD2 as D (6 bases). Trimming took 9 bases from V and 1 from J, leaving 9 bases between them. In germline, CDR1 is LNHDA, CDR2 SQIVND (reference sequence). The length of the CDR3 is 13 residues.